This TCR beta chain came from a study of technical replicates of blood from a handful of donors. The repertoire was sequenced with immunoSEQ multiplex PCR; TCRdb's copy has only in-frame clones and lacks some. The data show roughly 60,000 clones, roughly 90% seen once. V dropped 2 bases and J dropped 2; count of bases not matched to a gene: 5. Germline V CDR1 and CDR2: SGHDN, FVKESK. The CDR3 sequence is 16 residues long. The chain has TRBV14 and TRBJ2-1, with 8 bases fitting TRBD2. Sequences were obtained from PBMCs. The TCR was taken from a human donor in good health. Some clones in this sample may be carry-over from other donors' samples. CDR3: CASSQISGITYNEQFF. As DNA, the CDR3 is TGTGCCAGCAGCCAAATTAGCGGGATAACCTACAATGAGCAGTTCTTC.